Given below is one T cell receptor (beta chain) in context. The data belong to a study of blood T cell repertoires in COVID-19. On the study more broadly: Material from acute and convalescent COVID-19 was sourced from the United States, Italy and Spain. Sources were T cells, B-cell-depleted T cells, or PBMCs; the material itself was cDNA or gDNA.

Source study methods: It was from reference gene primer amplification that nucleated cell counts were estimated. The protocol was immunoSEQ multiplex PCR, while the TCRdb copy is restricted to in-frame clones and leaves out a portion. Clone size and V and J calls were adopted from that table, with D and trimming inferred from the DNA. Seen here are some 190,000 clones, approximately 80% observed once, and the top ten hold about 8.3%. The Seattle site enrolled patients during active infection and followed them longitudinally. The germline gives CDR1 SGHTA, CDR2 FQGNSA. The ends were cut back, 4 bases at V and 5 bases at J, with 9 bases in the middle. The CDR3 loop spans 13 amino acids.

This TCR was recovered from an elderly woman with COVID-19, enrolled during active disease. The rearrangement links TRBV7-2 to TRBJ2-1; D possibly corresponds to TRBD2 (5 bases). Sequencing input: peripheral blood. In nucleotides, the CDR3 is TGTGCCAGCAGCTCTGTAGCGCACAATGAGCAGTTCTTC. It encodes CASSSVAHNEQFF.